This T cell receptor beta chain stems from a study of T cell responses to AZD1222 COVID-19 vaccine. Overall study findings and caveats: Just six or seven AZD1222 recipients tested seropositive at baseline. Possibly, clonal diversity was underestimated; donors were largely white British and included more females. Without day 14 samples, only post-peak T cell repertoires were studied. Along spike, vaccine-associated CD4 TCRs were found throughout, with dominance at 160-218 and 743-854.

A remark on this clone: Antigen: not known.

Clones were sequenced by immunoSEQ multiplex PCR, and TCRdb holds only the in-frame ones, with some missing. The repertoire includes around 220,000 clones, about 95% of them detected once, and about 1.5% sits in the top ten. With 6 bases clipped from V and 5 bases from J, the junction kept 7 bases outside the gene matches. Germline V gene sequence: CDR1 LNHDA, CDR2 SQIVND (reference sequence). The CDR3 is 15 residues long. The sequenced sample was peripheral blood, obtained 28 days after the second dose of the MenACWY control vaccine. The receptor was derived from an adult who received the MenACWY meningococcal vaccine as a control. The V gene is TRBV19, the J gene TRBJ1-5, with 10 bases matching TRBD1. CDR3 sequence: CASSTGTGDDQPQHF. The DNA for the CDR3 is TGTGCCAGTAGCACCGGGACAGGGGATGATCAGCCCCAGCATTTT.